The next 6 T cell receptor beta chains were all read from a single sample in a study of regulatory T cells in long-lasting Graves disease. Time point of the sample: newly diagnosed GD, antithyroid drugs for less than 3 months. PBMCs provided the RNA from which the TCR library was made. iRepertoire HTBI primers and Arm-PCR of CDR3 regions built TCR beta libraries. Each CDR3 protein is one row after TCRdb ran MiXCR on the multiplex PCR reads. The sample contains hundreds of thousands of distinct CDR3 sequences, 13% of which appear only once. The same data also contributed to another study, on T cells in Graves' hyperthyroidism and ophthalmopathy.

The specimen comprised peripheral blood mononuclear cells (PBMCs), sampled at new diagnosis, from a patient treated with antithyroid drugs. Receptors originate from a man aged 25-40 years with Graves disease.

This clonotype was detected ten times or more. The gene calls are TRBV30 and TRBJ1-4; 7 positions match TRBD1. The CDR3 has 16 residues. From germline, CDR1 is GTSNPN and CDR2 SVGIG (reference sequence). The trim removed 1 base at V and 1 base at J, leaving 6 bases unmatched. The CDR3 is CAWSGPPGGTNEKLFF. CDR3 nucleotide sequence: TGTGCCTGGAGTGGACCTCCAGGGGGAACTAATGAAAAACTGTTTTTT.

V gene TRBV7-9 combines with J gene TRBJ2-1, with a tentative D call TRBD2 (6 bases). Trimming took off 5 bases at V and 8 bases at J, with 19 bases between the two ends. Germline CDR1 is SEHNR and CDR2 is FQNEAQ (reference sequence). This CDR3 spans 15 amino acids. CDR3 in amino acids: CASSPTRLRFDEQFF. For the CDR3, the DNA is TGTGCCAGCAGCCCGACTAGGCTTCGGTTCGATGAGCAGTTCTTC. Drawing the rest from reference TRBV7-9 and TRBJ2-1, the complete variable domain is DTGVSQNPRHKITKRGQNVTFRCDPISEHNRLYWYRQTLGQGPEFLTYFQNEAQLEKSRLLSDRFSAERPKGSFSTLEIQRTEQGDSAMYLCASSPTRLRFDEQFFGPGTRLTVL.

This clonotype occurred many times. The chain is built from TRBV20-1 and TRBJ2-7; D is possibly TRBD2 (6 bases). The V end lost 3 bases, the J end lost 0 bases, and 12 bases lay between the germline ends. The CDR3 consists of 14 residues. Germline loops: CDR1 DFQATT, CDR2 SNEGSKA (reference sequence). Here the CDR3 DNA reads TGCAGTGCTAGGGGAGGCTTAAGCTCCTACGAGCAGTACTTC. Translating it yields CSARGGLSSYEQYF.

Many counts were recorded for this clonotype. The V gene is TRBV7-2, the J gene TRBJ2-3, with D hard to call. CDR1 is SGHTA and CDR2 is FQGNSA in the germline V gene. The V gene lost 1 base and the J gene lost 5 bases, with 10 bases spanning the gap. The CDR3 contains 14 residues. CDR3 residues: CASSLVGWGDTQYF. In DNA form, the CDR3 reads TGTGCCAGCAGCTTAGTGGGCTGGGGAGATACGCAGTATTTT.

In regard to this clonotype: This clone may be a read error of a much larger clone one base away. The CDR3 DNA sequence: TGTGCCAGCAGCCCCCGGGCCCTAAGACCCCTCCACTTT. The encoded protein is CASSPRALRPLHF. The genes are TRBV7-8 and TRBJ1-6; D gene ambiguous. The germline CDR1 and CDR2 sequences are SGHVS and FQNEAQ. CDR3 length equals 13 residues. With 5 bases removed from V and 12 bases from J, the gap between germline ends came to 14 bases. The full variable domain, its missing parts supplied by reference TRBV7-8 and TRBJ1-6, is GAGVSQSPRYKVAKRGQDVALRCDPISGHVSLFWYQQALGQGPEFLTYFQNEAQLDKSGLPSDRFFAERPEGSVSTLKIQRTQQEDSAVYLCASSPRALRPLHFGNGTRLTVT.

At least ten counts were recorded for this clonotype. V usage is TRBV2 and J usage is TRBJ2-1, with TRBD2 identical over 8 bases. Looked up from germline, CDR1 is SNHLY and CDR2 is FYNNEI. V lost 6 bases and J lost 1; bases outside the gene matches: 5. CDR3 size: 15 residues. CDR3 nucleotide sequence: TGTGCCAGCAGCATAGCGGGGTCGTCCTACAATGAGCAGTTCTTC. Protein sequence: CASSIAGSSYNEQFF.